This passage covers 29 T cell receptor beta chains from one sample sequenced in a study of CD8 T cells in Susac syndrome. An input of roughly 0.5 to 1 ug of RNA was subjected to reverse transcription using random hexamers. TCRdb used MiXCR to reprocess the immunoSEQ multiplex PCR reads, holding one entry per CDR3 protein. The table lists 300,000 to 350,000 distinct CDR3 sequences, roughly nine tenths of them singletons. The sequencing sample was made of CD4+ T cells from PBMCs. These receptor sequences come from a human donor with multiple sclerosis.

The chain couples TRBV7-2 to TRBJ1-5; D uncertain. The V gene lost 5 bases and the J gene lost 9 bases, with 11 bases spanning the gap. The CDR3 has 12 residues. The germline CDR1 and CDR2 sequences are SGHTA and FQGNSA. Written as DNA, the CDR3 is TGTGCCAGCAGCACACATTTAGGGCCCCAGCATTTT. It specifies CASSTHLGPQHF.

The chain couples TRBV19 to TRBJ2-1, with 10 bases identical to TRBD2. V lost 7 bases and J lost 7; bases outside the gene matches: 16. Germline CDR1 LNHDA, CDR2 SQIVND (reference sequence). There are 17 residues in the CDR3. The CDR3 spells CASTVTPVLAGRNEQFF. The CDR3 nucleotides read TGTGCCAGTACCGTAACCCCCGTACTAGCGGGGAGGAATGAGCAGTTCTTC. The entire variable domain, with the rest obtained from reference TRBV19 and TRBJ2-1, is as follows: DGGITQSPKYLFRKEGQNVTLSCEQNLNHDAMYWYRQDPGQGLRLIYYSQIVNDFQKGDIAEGYSVSREKKESFPLTVTSAQKNPTAFYLCASTVTPVLAGRNEQFFGPGTRLTVL.

This clonotype was seen only a few times. This chain links TRBV29-1 with TRBJ2-5; 9 bases align to TRBD2. The CDR3 covers 16 residues. Trimming removed 2 bases from V and 5 bases from J; junction bases left unmatched: 12. In germline, CDR1 is SQVTM, CDR2 ANQGSEA. The chain's CDR3 is CSVERRREGRGETQYF. The DNA of the CDR3 is TGCAGCGTTGAAAGGAGGCGGGAGGGCCGAGGGGAGACCCAGTACTTC. The variable domain in full, with the rest retrieved from reference TRBV29-1 and TRBJ2-5, is SAVISQKPSRDICQRGTSLTIQCQVDSQVTMMFWYRQQPGQSLTLIATANQGSEATYESGFVIDKFPISRPNLTFSTLTVSNMSPEDSSIYLCSVERRREGRGETQYFGPGTRLLVL.

The chain recombines TRBV30 with TRBJ1-1; no firm D call. Trimming left V 5 bases short and J 1 base short, with 5 bases between. The CDR3 runs 11 residues. Germline V gene sequence: CDR1 GTSNPN, CDR2 SVGIG (reference sequence). DNA for the CDR3: TGTGCCTGGGTAAAGAACACTGAAGCTTTCTTT. Translation: CAWVKNTEAFF.

Only one count was recorded for this clonotype. The V and J genes are TRBV19 and TRBJ2-1; no firm D call. The germline CDR1 and CDR2 sequences are LNHDA and SQIVND (reference sequence). Between the trimmed V and J ends, which lost 6 bases and 0 bases, there was a span of 6 bases. CDR3 length equals 13 residues. CDR3 in DNA: TGTGCCAGTAGATCCTTCTCCTACAATGAGCAGTTCTTC. Protein product: CASRSFSYNEQFF.

This clonotype was seen more than once but under ten times. CDR3 bases: TGTGCCTCAAGAAGGGAGACTGAAGCTTTCTTT. Protein: CASRRETEAFF. This chain joins TRBV6-5 and TRBJ1-1; D remains unclear. CDR1 and CDR2 (germline): MNHEY, SVGAGI. The CDR3 contains 11 residues. Between the trimmed V and J ends, which lost 11 bases and 5 bases, there was a span of 12 bases.

The rearrangement joins TRBV30 to TRBJ2-3, with unresolved D. From germline, CDR1 is GTSNPN and CDR2 SVGIG (reference sequence). The V end was cut by 1 base, the J end by 3 bases, with 5 bases between. This CDR3 region has 12 residues. The CDR3 reads CAWSARTDTQYF. CDR3 nucleotides: TGTGCCTGGAGTGCTCGGACAGATACGCAGTATTTT.

The chain carries TRBV12-3 or TRBV12-4 and TRBJ2-3; maybe TRBD1 (6 bases). Trimming removed 2 bases at V and 6 bases at J, with 6 bases between. This CDR3 region has 12 residues. The CDR3 sequence is CASSLTGDTQYF. The CDR3 DNA follows: TGTGCCAGCAGTTTAACAGGGGATACGCAGTATTTT.

The sample holds one count of this clonotype. The gene calls are TRBV18 and TRBJ1-2, with D tentatively TRBD1 (5 bases). The CDR3 has 13 amino acids. V was trimmed by 3 bases and J by 6 bases, leaving 11 bases between them. Per the germline V gene, CDR1 is KGHSH and CDR2 is LQKENI. The CDR3 reads CASSPRDEDGYTF. DNA of the CDR3: TGTGCCAGCTCACCCCGGGACGAGGATGGCTACACCTTC.

The table lists this clonotype with a count of one. This chain links TRBV5-1 with TRBJ1-1, with 8 bases aligning to TRBD1. Germline assignment: CDR1 SGHRS and CDR2 YFSETQ. The CDR3 consists of 15 residues. V dropped 5 bases and J dropped 0; count of bases not matched to a gene: 6. This CDR3 is CASSLTGAMNTEAFF. The DNA for the CDR3 is TGCGCCAGCAGTTTGACAGGGGCTATGAACACTGAAGCTTTCTTT. Variable domain in full (rest from reference TRBV5-1 and TRBJ1-1): KAGVTQTPRYLIKTRGQQVTLSCSPISGHRSVSWYQQTPGQGLQFLFEYFSETQRNKGNFPGRFSGRQFSNSRSEMNVSTLELGDSALYLCASSLTGAMNTEAFFGQGTRLTVV.

The rearrangement links TRBV29-1 to TRBJ2-3; no clear D. Germline CDR1 and CDR2: SQVTM and ANQGSEA. The CDR3 loop spans 11 amino acids. The V and J ends lost 7 bases and 6 bases respectively, with 11 bases between them. The DNA for the CDR3 is TGCAGCGGAGTAAGTGGGGATACGCAGTATTTT. Its translation is CSGVSGDTQYF.

This clonotype was seen once. The V gene is TRBV13, the J gene TRBJ1-2, with D maybe TRBD1 (5 bases). In germline, CDR1 is PRHDT, CDR2 FYEKMQ (reference sequence). The CDR3 has 15 amino acids. Trimming took 5 bases from V and 4 from J, leaving 17 bases between them. The CDR3 sequence: CASSLDPQGGYGYTF. CDR3 sequence (DNA): TGTGCCAGCAGCCTAGACCCGCAGGGCGGCTATGGCTACACCTTC.

The V call is TRBV6-2 or TRBV6-3, the J call TRBJ2-2, with D possibly TRBD1 on 6 matching bases. V gave up 2 bases and J gave up 2 bases, with 15 bases separating them. Germline assignment: CDR1 MNHEY and CDR2 SVGEGT. The CDR3 covers 17 residues. In DNA, the CDR3 is TGTGCCAGCAGTTACCCTCCCGGGACAAGAAACACCGGGGAGCTGTTTTTT. Amino acids: CASSYPPGTRNTGELFF.

This clonotype has only one observation. V is TRBV5-1 and J is TRBJ1-1; 9 bases are a match to TRBD1. This CDR3 contains 13 residues. Germline CDR1 SGHRS, CDR2 YFSETQ. With 4 bases clipped from V and 6 bases from J, the junction kept 4 bases outside the gene matches. This CDR3 reads CASSARTGAEAFF. CDR3 in DNA: TGCGCCAGCAGCGCGAGGACAGGGGCTGAAGCTTTCTTT.

This sequence joins TRBV18 and TRBJ2-7, with a weak D call TRBD2 (5 bases). The CDR3 spans 13 residues. The V and J ends lost 3 bases and 7 bases respectively, with 13 bases between them. CDR1 and CDR2 from the germline V gene are KGHSH and LQKENI. The DNA of the CDR3 is TGTGCCAGCTCACCCCGGATCGGGGAGGAGCAGTACTTC. It encodes CASSPRIGEEQYF. Full variable domain (remainder filled in from reference TRBV18 and TRBJ2-7): NAGVMQNPRHLVRRRGQEARLRCSPMKGHSHVYWYRQLPEEGLKFMVYLQKENIIDESGMPKERFSAEFPKEGPSILRIQQVVRGDSAAYFCASSPRIGEEQYFGPGTRLTVT.

Worth noting for this clonotype: One end of the junction fails to match germline, which may point to a read error. The chain carries TRBV3-1 and TRBJ2-3, with D perhaps matching TRBD2 (6 bases). Germline V gene data show CDR1 as LGHDT and CDR2 as YNNKEL (reference sequence). The CDR3 runs 14 residues. The CDR3 loop reads CASSPGVGEDMQYF. The CDR3 coding sequence is TGTGCCAGCAGTCCGGGGGTCGGTGAAGATATGCAGTATTTT.

This chain connects TRBV7-8 to TRBJ1-5; D call uncertain. The V end was cut by 0 bases, the J end by 7 bases, with 10 bases between. Germline lookup yields CDR1 SGHVS and CDR2 FQNEAQ. The CDR3 spans 14 residues. CDR3 bases: TGTGCCAGCAGCTTAGCGCCTAGGGAACAGCCCCAGCATTTT. Residues: CASSLAPREQPQHF. Combining the CDR3 with reference TRBV7-8 and TRBJ1-5 gives the whole variable domain GAGVSQSPRYKVAKRGQDVALRCDPISGHVSLFWYQQALGQGPEFLTYFQNEAQLDKSGLPSDRFFAERPEGSVSTLKIQRTQQEDSAVYLCASSLAPREQPQHFGDGTRLSIL.

The chain joins TRBV4-2 to TRBJ2-7, with TRBD1 as a possible D gene (5 bases). Trimming removed 4 bases at V and 2 bases at J, with 12 bases between. The germline gives CDR1 LGHNA, CDR2 YNFKEQ. There are 14 residues in the CDR3. This CDR3 reads CASSPEDKAYEQYF. CDR3 coding DNA: TGTGCCAGCAGCCCCGAGGACAAGGCCTACGAGCAGTACTTC.

CDR3 residues: CSVPTGGTDTQYF. The CDR3 region has the DNA TGCAGCGTGCCGACAGGAGGGACAGATACGCAGTATTTT. The chain recombines TRBV29-1 with TRBJ2-3; either TRBD1 or TRBD2 may supply D (6 bases each). Germline lookup yields CDR1 SQVTM and CDR2 ANQGSEA. Between the trimmed V and J ends, which lost 6 bases and 3 bases, there was a span of 13 bases. The CDR3 has 13 residues.

V is TRBV29-1 and J is TRBJ2-3; TRBD2 might be the D (5 bases). CDR3 size: 13 residues. With 5 bases removed from V and 3 bases from J, the gap between germline ends came to 12 bases. Germline CDR1 is SQVTM and CDR2 is ANQGSEA. The CDR3 coding sequence is TGCAGCGTTCGTGGACTCGTAACAGATACGCAGTATTTT. Protein product: CSVRGLVTDTQYF.

The chain has TRBV30 and TRBJ2-7; 9 bases agree with TRBD1. The germline CDR1 and CDR2 sequences are GTSNPN and SVGIG (reference sequence). The CDR3 sequence is 14 residues long. The J segment lost 4 bases and the V segment lost 3 bases, leaving 7 bases of the junction unmatched. This CDR3 is CAWRYRDRVYEQYF. CDR3 coding DNA: TGTGCCTGGAGGTACCGGGACAGGGTTTACGAGCAGTACTTC.

This chain connects TRBV11-3 to TRBJ2-7; D is possibly TRBD2 (5 bases). Between the trimmed V and J ends, which lost 5 bases and 3 bases, there was a span of 11 bases. Germline-derived CDR1 and CDR2 are SGHNT and YENEEA. The CDR3 is 13 amino acids. The CDR3 DNA follows: TGTGCCAGCAGCCCGGGATTCCTCTACGAGCAGTACTTC. This codes for CASSPGFLYEQYF.

The chain has TRBV25-1 and TRBJ1-6; D unclear. The V end lost 7 bases, the J end lost 4 bases, and 8 bases lay between the germline ends. The CDR3 runs 13 residues. Germline-derived CDR1 and CDR2 are MGHDK and SYGVNS. CDR3: CASNAGYNSPLHF. CDR3 DNA: TGTGCCAGCAACGCCGGATATAATTCACCCCTCCACTTT. The full variable domain, its missing parts supplied by reference TRBV25-1 and TRBJ1-6, is EADIYQTPRYLVIGTGKKITLECSQTMGHDKMYWYQQDPGMELHLIHYSYGVNSTEKGDLSSESTVSRIRTEHFPLTLESARPSHTSQYLCASNAGYNSPLHFGNGTRLTVT.

This clonotype was found once. The gene calls are TRBV19 and TRBJ1-2; D gene uncertain. V lost 3 bases, J lost 4 bases, and 12 bases lay in between. Germline V gives CDR1 LNHDA, CDR2 SQIVND (reference sequence). The CDR3 contains 14 residues. CDR3 in amino acids: CASSMSREAYGYTF. The CDR3 nucleotides are TGTGCCAGTAGTATGTCTAGAGAAGCCTATGGCTACACCTTC.

V is TRBV5-1 and J is TRBJ2-5; 11 nucleotides line up with TRBD1. Germline CDR1 reads SGHRS; CDR2 reads YFSETQ. Trimming cost V 4 bases and J 4 bases; bases outside gene matches: 6. This CDR3 has 15 residues. The CDR3 loop reads CASSQGQGAGETQYF. CDR3 bases: TGCGCCAGCAGCCAAGGACAGGGGGCAGGAGAGACCCAGTACTTC.

This chain joins TRBV7-8 and TRBJ1-6; 9 nucleotides align to TRBD1. Per the germline V gene, CDR1 is SGHVS and CDR2 is FQNEAQ. The CDR3 is 16 residues long. Germline trimming cut 5 bases from V and 7 bases from J; bases unmatched to any gene: 9. The CDR3 protein is CASSPLAQGANSPLHF. In DNA form, the CDR3 reads TGTGCCAGCAGCCCCCTAGCACAGGGGGCAAATTCACCCCTCCACTTT.

This clonotype was recorded a few times. J is TRBJ2-3 and V is TRBV12-3 or TRBV12-4, with D possibly being TRBD2 (7 bases). V was cut by 5 bases and J by 1 base, with 13 bases left in between. The CDR3 totals 15 residues. CDR3 protein: CASSPRGAGTDTQYF. CDR3 in DNA: TGTGCCAGCAGTCCCCGGGGGGCGGGCACAGATACGCAGTATTTT.

CDR3 residues: CASQGGEGAYEQYF. The DNA of the CDR3 is TGTGCCTCCCAGGGGGGTGAGGGAGCCTACGAGCAGTACTTC. V is TRBV10-3 and J is TRBJ2-7; tentatively, D is TRBD1 (7 bases). The germline V gene has CDR1 ENHRY and CDR2 SYGVKD. There are 14 residues in the CDR3. V was pared by 11 bases and J by 2 bases, with 19 bases between.

J is TRBJ2-2 and V is TRBV20-1; 7 bases are shared with TRBD1. This CDR3 comprises 14 residues. With V trimmed by 0 bases and J by 5 bases, 3 bases remained unmatched. Germline V CDR1 and CDR2: DFQATT, SNEGSKA (reference sequence). The DNA of the CDR3 is TGCAGTGCTAGAGACCCGGGACAGACCGGGGAGCTGTTTTTT. Its protein product is CSARDPGQTGELFF.